Listed below are T cell receptor beta chains from one sample, sequenced in a study of shared T cell receptors in the human thymus. Repertoires were generated with immunoSEQ multiplex PCR, while TCRdb's copy carries only in-frame clones and drops some. The sample contains 600,000 or so clones, approximately 87% of which appear only once. These data were likewise used in another study, on human thymus T cells.

The sample was thymocytes. The source of these receptors is a boy under two years old with a congenital heart defect. Each CDR3 is given with its conserved first and last residue. A D gene is named only where the DNA matches it firmly. Clone size is not always given. Where it is, it says once, few, many or a class for expanded clones.

-	TRBD1	TRBJ2-3	TRBV27	CASSLPGQVTDTQYF	TGTGCCAGCAGTTTACCCGGACAGGTTACAGATACGCAGTATTTT
-	-	TRBJ2-4	TRBV12-1	CASSFAHGQGFVKNIQYF	TGTGCCAGCAGCTTTGCGCACGGACAGGGTTTTGTCAAAAACATTCAGTACTTC
-	TRBD1	TRBJ1-6	TRBV6-1	CASSVTGWSPLHF	TGTGCCAGCAGTGTGACAGGGTGGTCACCCCTCCACTTT
-	-	TRBJ2-1	TRBV7-8	CASSLARVEQFF	TGTGCCAGCAGCTTAGCACGGGTTGAGCAGTTCTTC
-	TRBD2	TRBJ2-5	TRBV7-7	CASSFPQREGETQYF	TGTGCCAGCAGCTTTCCGCAGCGGGAGGGGGAGACCCAGTACTTC
once	-	TRBJ1-5	TRBV28	CASSLRARGNQPQHF	TGTGCCAGCAGTTTGAGGGCTCGGGGAAATCAGCCCCAGCATTTT
-	TRBD1	TRBJ2-1	TRBV28	CASSSTGGRSQYEQFF	TGTGCCAGCAGTTCAACAGGGGGCCGGTCACAATATGAGCAGTTCTTC
-	-	TRBJ2-7	TRBV10-3	CAISDPSAYEQYF	TGTGCCATCAGTGATCCGAGCGCCTACGAGCAGTACTTC
-	TRBD1	TRBJ1-2	TRBV27	CASSLWGKGASYGYTF	TGTGCCAGCAGTTTATGGGGAAAGGGGGCTAGCTATGGCTACACCTTC
-	-	TRBJ1-2	TRBV4-1	CASSQDGNDRNYGYTF	TGCGCCAGCAGCCAAGATGGAAACGACAGAAACTATGGCTACACCTTC
-	TRBD1	TRBJ1-3	TRBV29-1	CSVEGQGRNTIYF	TGCAGCGTTGAAGGACAGGGCAGAAACACCATATATTTT
-	TRBD2	TRBJ2-7	TRBV6-1	CASSESGVVQYF	TGTGCCAGCAGTGAAAGCGGGGTTGTGCAGTACTTC
-	TRBD2	TRBJ2-7	TRBV27	CASSPSSGAPYEQYF	TGTGCCAGCAGTCCTTCTAGCGGAGCCCCCTACGAGCAGTACTTC
-	-	TRBJ2-1	TRBV30	CAWNRRPQFF	TGTGCCTGGAATAGGAGGCCGCAGTTCTTC
-	-	TRBJ2-5	TRBV4-3	CASSQGRAPSDQETQYF	TGCGCCAGCAGCCAAGGTAGAGCGCCTTCGGACCAAGAGACCCAGTACTTC
-	-	TRBJ2-2	TRBV21-1	CASGREENGELFF	TGTGCCAGCGGGCGGGAGGAGAACGGGGAGCTGTTTTTT
-	-	TRBJ1-2	TRBV7-8	CASSSTGWGGYTF	TGTGCCAGCAGCTCCACAGGGTGGGGTGGCTACACCTTC
once	TRBD2	TRBJ2-7	TRBV4-1	CASSTRSGLAGESYEQYF	TGCGCCAGCAGCACCCGATCGGGACTAGCGGGAGAGTCCTACGAGCAGTACTTC
-	-	TRBJ2-4	TRBV28	CASSLSKGDKIVPLAKNIQYF	TGTGCCAGCAGTTTGTCAAAGGGGGATAAAATCGTACCCTTAGCCAAAAACATTCAGTACTTC
-	-	TRBJ1-6	TRBV5-6	CASSTRWGSLFYNSPLHF	TGTGCCAGCAGCACTAGATGGGGAAGTTTATTCTATAATTCACCCCTCCACTTT
-	TRBD1	TRBJ2-3	TRBV5-1	CASSLGQGSLTDTQYF	TGCGCCAGCAGCTTGGGACAGGGGAGTTTGACAGATACGCAGTATTTT
-	-	TRBJ2-5	TRBV9	CASSVDLTSLQETQYF	TGTGCCAGCAGCGTAGATCTCACTAGTCTCCAAGAGACCCAGTACTTC
-	-	TRBJ2-3	TRBV10-3	CAISCPGCGDTDTQYF	TGTGCCATCAGTTGCCCCGGCTGCGGGGACACAGATACGCAGTATTTT
once	-	TRBJ2-7	TRBV27	CASSFRVSYEQYF	TGTGCCAGCAGTTTTCGGGTCTCCTACGAGCAGTACTTC
-	-	TRBJ2-7	TRBV5-6	CASSLWFLRVKYF	TGTGCCAGCAGCTTGTGGTTCCTACGAGTGAAGTACTTC
-	TRBD1	TRBJ2-7	TRBV28	CASSPRTGLTYEQYF	TGTGCCAGCAGCCCTCGGACAGGTCTAACCTACGAGCAGTACTTC
once	-	TRBJ1-2	TRBV29-1	CSVVISLYGYTF	TGCAGCGTTGTTATATCTCTCTATGGCTACACCTTC